These T cell receptor beta chains were read from a single sample in a study of blood T cell repertoires in COVID-19. The assay was immunoSEQ multiplex PCR, and TCRdb's table has in-frame clones only and misses some. The table lists 25,000 to 30,000 clones, over 75% of them singletons. Sequenced: peripheral blood. The receptors shown here come from a man in his sixties or seventies with acute or convalescent COVID-19. Each CDR3 is given with its conserved first and last residue. The D gene is left open where the match is weak. Not all rows give a size; the values are once, few, many and, for expanded clones, a class.

d_gene: .; j_gene: TRBJ2-2; v_gene: TRBV5-6; abundance: .; CDR3nt: TGTGCCAGCAGCTCCCTAGGAGCGAACACCGGGGAGCTGTTTTTT; CDR3aa: CASSSLGANTGELFF
d_gene: TRBD2; j_gene: TRBJ2-1; v_gene: TRBV24-1; abundance: .; CDR3nt: TGTGCCACCAGTGGGGCCACCGGGACTAGCGGTAAGCAGTTCTTC; CDR3aa: CATSGATGTSGKQFF
d_gene: .; j_gene: TRBJ2-3; v_gene: TRBV30; abundance: .; CDR3nt: TGTGCCTGGGGGACCGGGACTCCCTTCACAGATACGCAGTATTTT; CDR3aa: CAWGTGTPFTDTQYF
d_gene: .; j_gene: TRBJ2-2; v_gene: TRBV18; abundance: .; CDR3nt: TGTGCCAGCTCACAGGACAGTCTCACCGGGGAGCTGTTTTTT; CDR3aa: CASSQDSLTGELFF
d_gene: .; j_gene: TRBJ2-1; v_gene: TRBV25-1; abundance: .; CDR3nt: TGTGCCAGCGCAAACAGGGAAATTGAGCAGTTCTTC; CDR3aa: CASANREIEQFF
d_gene: .; j_gene: TRBJ1-1; v_gene: TRBV11-2; abundance: .; CDR3nt: TGTGCCAGCAGCTTAGCCACAGTGAACACTGAAGCTTTCTTT; CDR3aa: CASSLATVNTEAFF
d_gene: TRBD2; j_gene: TRBJ2-5; v_gene: TRBV5-1; abundance: .; CDR3nt: TGCGCCAGCAGTTATGGACTAGTCCAAGAGACCCAGTACTTC; CDR3aa: CASSYGLVQETQYF
d_gene: .; j_gene: TRBJ1-4; v_gene: TRBV18; abundance: .; CDR3nt: TGTGCCAGCTCACGGACAGTGTCGGGCTATAATGAAAAACTGTTTTTT; CDR3aa: CASSRTVSGYNEKLFF
d_gene: TRBD1; j_gene: TRBJ2-7; v_gene: TRBV19; abundance: .; CDR3nt: TGTGCCAGTAGTCCGTGGGACAGCTCCTACGAGCAGTACTTC; CDR3aa: CASSPWDSSYEQYF
d_gene: .; j_gene: TRBJ2-2; v_gene: TRBV5-4; abundance: few; CDR3nt: TGTGCCAGCAGAGAGGACAGCGGGAACACCGGGGAGCTGTTTTTT; CDR3aa: CASREDSGNTGELFF
d_gene: TRBD1; j_gene: TRBJ1-4; v_gene: TRBV19; abundance: .; CDR3nt: TGTGCCAGTAGTATGGTCCAGGGGGCGAAGGTTGGTGGTGAAAAACTGTTTTTT; CDR3aa: CASSMVQGAKVGGEKLFF
d_gene: .; j_gene: TRBJ2-5; v_gene: TRBV12-5; abundance: .; CDR3nt: TGTGCTAGTGGTGGGGGCGTGGGGAGTCTGGAGACCCAGTACTTC; CDR3aa: CASGGGVGSLETQYF
d_gene: .; j_gene: TRBJ2-2; v_gene: TRBV7-7; abundance: few; CDR3nt: TGTGCCAGCAGCTTGGTTCCAGGGGACACCGGGGAGCTGTTTTTT; CDR3aa: CASSLVPGDTGELFF
d_gene: TRBD1; j_gene: TRBJ2-7; v_gene: TRBV30; abundance: .; CDR3nt: TGTGCCTGGAGTGTACCCGGGACAGGGGGCTCCTACGAGCAGTACTTC; CDR3aa: CAWSVPGTGGSYEQYF
d_gene: .; j_gene: TRBJ1-5; v_gene: TRBV6-1; abundance: .; CDR3nt: TGTGCCAGCAGTGAAGCGGTCGCGGGCAATCAGCCCCAGCATTTT; CDR3aa: CASSEAVAGNQPQHF
d_gene: TRBD1; j_gene: TRBJ1-4; v_gene: TRBV12-5; abundance: .; CDR3nt: TGTGCTAGTGGCCAGGGACAGAATAATGAAAAACTGTTTTTT; CDR3aa: CASGQGQNNEKLFF
d_gene: TRBD1; j_gene: TRBJ1-2; v_gene: TRBV7-6; abundance: .; CDR3nt: TGTGCCAGCAGCGCCACAGGGGGCCATGGCTACACCTTC; CDR3aa: CASSATGGHGYTF
d_gene: .; j_gene: TRBJ2-2; v_gene: TRBV19; abundance: .; CDR3nt: TGTGCCAGTAGTACAGATACTACCCTGGGGGAGCTGTTTTTT; CDR3aa: CASSTDTTLGELFF
d_gene: TRBD2; j_gene: TRBJ2-3; v_gene: TRBV18; abundance: .; CDR3nt: TGTGCCAGCTCACCACCACTAGCGGGGACCACAGATACGCAGTATTTT; CDR3aa: CASSPPLAGTTDTQYF
d_gene: TRBD1; j_gene: TRBJ2-5; v_gene: TRBV3-1/TRBV3-2; abundance: .; CDR3nt: TGTGCCAGCAGCCACCCAAGGGGGCCCGGAGAGACCCAGTACTTC; CDR3aa: CASSHPRGPGETQYF
d_gene: TRBD2; j_gene: TRBJ2-1; v_gene: TRBV7-8; abundance: .; CDR3nt: TGTGCCAGCAGCTTGCGACGGACTAGCGGGGGGTCTGGGCAGTTCTTC; CDR3aa: CASSLRRTSGGSGQFF
d_gene: .; j_gene: TRBJ2-2; v_gene: TRBV24-1; abundance: many; CDR3nt: TGTGCCACCAGTGGAGCGAACACCGGGGAGCTGTTTTTT; CDR3aa: CATSGANTGELFF
d_gene: .; j_gene: TRBJ2-2; v_gene: TRBV2; abundance: .; CDR3nt: TGTGCCAGCAACCAGGACAGCGGCACCGGGGAGCTGTTTTTT; CDR3aa: CASNQDSGTGELFF
d_gene: TRBD1; j_gene: TRBJ1-1; v_gene: TRBV4-3; abundance: few; CDR3nt: TGCGCCAGCAGCCGGAACAGGGGTGGTGAAGCTTTCTTT; CDR3aa: CASSRNRGGEAFF
d_gene: .; j_gene: TRBJ2-7; v_gene: TRBV10-3; abundance: .; CDR3nt: TGTGCCATCAGTGAGATTGCGGCAGGGAGGCTTGACGAGCAGTACTTC; CDR3aa: CAISEIAAGRLDEQYF
d_gene: TRBD1; j_gene: TRBJ1-4; v_gene: TRBV7-8; abundance: .; CDR3nt: TGTGCCAGCAGCTTAGTGACAGGGGGCCAAGAAAAACTGTTTTTT; CDR3aa: CASSLVTGGQEKLFF
d_gene: TRBD1; j_gene: TRBJ1-3; v_gene: TRBV5-1; abundance: .; CDR3nt: TGCGCCAGCAGCTTGGGGACAGGGAGCTCTGGAAACACCATATATTTT; CDR3aa: CASSLGTGSSGNTIYF
d_gene: TRBD2; j_gene: TRBJ2-2; v_gene: TRBV29-1; abundance: many; CDR3nt: TGCAGCGTTGAAGGGTTAGCGGGGGGCAACACCGGGGAGCTGTTTTTT; CDR3aa: CSVEGLAGGNTGELFF
d_gene: .; j_gene: TRBJ2-2; v_gene: TRBV5-1; abundance: .; CDR3nt: TGCGCCAGCAGATTGGAAGGGGGCGGGGAGCTGTTTTTT; CDR3aa: CASRLEGGGELFF
d_gene: .; j_gene: TRBJ2-3; v_gene: TRBV5-4; abundance: .; CDR3nt: TGTGCCAGCAGTTTTGGGGGCCTAATGACAGATACGCAGTATTTT; CDR3aa: CASSFGGLMTDTQYF
d_gene: .; j_gene: TRBJ1-2; v_gene: TRBV24-1; abundance: .; CDR3nt: TGTGCCACCCGGGGGGGGGCAGGGCTCTATGGCTACACCTTC; CDR3aa: CATRGGAGLYGYTF
d_gene: .; j_gene: TRBJ1-2; v_gene: TRBV30; abundance: .; CDR3nt: TGTGCCTGGAGTAAACCCGGCGGCTATGGCTACACCTTC; CDR3aa: CAWSKPGGYGYTF
d_gene: .; j_gene: TRBJ2-2; v_gene: TRBV7-3; abundance: .; CDR3nt: TGTGCCAGCAGCACGCGTTCCGGGGAGCTGTTTTTT; CDR3aa: CASSTRSGELFF
d_gene: .; j_gene: TRBJ1-1; v_gene: TRBV6-5; abundance: .; CDR3nt: TGTGCCAGCGGAGGGGGGGGGAACACTGAAGCTTTCTTT; CDR3aa: CASGGGGNTEAFF
d_gene: .; j_gene: TRBJ2-1; v_gene: TRBV7-6; abundance: .; CDR3nt: TGTGCCAGCAGCGCTAACCGGGCTCGTGGGGCTAATGAGCAGTTCTTC; CDR3aa: CASSANRARGANEQFF
d_gene: TRBD2; j_gene: TRBJ2-1; v_gene: TRBV30; abundance: .; CDR3nt: TGTGCCTGTTCTCTAGCGGGGGTGAGGAGAAATGAGCAGTTCTTC; CDR3aa: CACSLAGVRRNEQFF
d_gene: .; j_gene: TRBJ1-1; v_gene: TRBV18; abundance: .; CDR3nt: TGTGCCAGCTCACCAATTGGACAGTTAAACACTGAAGCTTTCTTT; CDR3aa: CASSPIGQLNTEAFF
d_gene: TRBD1; j_gene: TRBJ2-7; v_gene: TRBV11-2; abundance: once; CDR3nt: TGTGCCAGCAGCCGGGACAGACCCTACGAGCAGTACTTC; CDR3aa: CASSRDRPYEQYF
d_gene: .; j_gene: TRBJ2-7; v_gene: TRBV15; abundance: .; CDR3nt: TGTGCCACCAGCAGAGATCTGGGCGACCGGATCTCCTACGAGCAGTACTTC; CDR3aa: CATSRDLGDRISYEQYF
d_gene: .; j_gene: TRBJ2-1; v_gene: TRBV29-1; abundance: .; CDR3nt: TGCAGCGTTGAAATCCCGCCGGGTGTCGGGGAGCAGTTCTTC; CDR3aa: CSVEIPPGVGEQFF
d_gene: .; j_gene: TRBJ2-1; v_gene: TRBV19; abundance: .; CDR3nt: TGTGCCAGTAGTATAGATAATGAGGATGAGCAGTTCTTC; CDR3aa: CASSIDNEDEQFF
d_gene: TRBD2; j_gene: TRBJ2-7; v_gene: TRBV9; abundance: .; CDR3nt: TGTGCCAGCAGCGTAGGGCTAAGGACTAGCGGCTACGAGCAGTACTTC; CDR3aa: CASSVGLRTSGYEQYF
d_gene: TRBD2; j_gene: TRBJ2-7; v_gene: TRBV5-3; abundance: .; CDR3nt: TGTGCCAGAAGCCGTTACAGGGGAACTAGCGGGAGACATAACGAGCAGTACTTC; CDR3aa: CARSRYRGTSGRHNEQYF
d_gene: .; j_gene: TRBJ2-2; v_gene: TRBV10-2; abundance: few; CDR3nt: TGCGCCAGCACCACGGGGGAGAGGTGGACCGGGGAGCTGTTTTTT; CDR3aa: CASTTGERWTGELFF
d_gene: .; j_gene: TRBJ1-1; v_gene: TRBV15; abundance: .; CDR3nt: TGTGCCACCAGCAGGGTGATCACGAGCACTGAAGCTTTCTTT; CDR3aa: CATSRVITSTEAFF
d_gene: TRBD2; j_gene: TRBJ2-1; v_gene: TRBV2; abundance: .; CDR3nt: TGTGCCAGCAGTGGTCTGACTAGCGGGAGGGATGAGCAGTTCTTC; CDR3aa: CASSGLTSGRDEQFF
d_gene: TRBD2; j_gene: TRBJ2-1; v_gene: TRBV4-2; abundance: .; CDR3nt: TGTGCCAGCAGCCGCTTGGGGAGCGGGGGGCCGGATGAGCAGTTCTTC; CDR3aa: CASSRLGSGGPDEQFF
d_gene: .; j_gene: TRBJ1-1; v_gene: TRBV19; abundance: .; CDR3nt: TGTGCCAGTAGTATAGGGAGAGGCAGCCAGAACACTGAAGCTTTCTTT; CDR3aa: CASSIGRGSQNTEAFF
d_gene: TRBD1; j_gene: TRBJ2-2; v_gene: TRBV28; abundance: .; CDR3nt: TGTGCCAGCAGTTCACCAGGGGGTCACGGGGAGCTGTTTTTT; CDR3aa: CASSSPGGHGELFF
d_gene: TRBD2; j_gene: TRBJ2-1; v_gene: TRBV4-2; abundance: .; CDR3nt: TGTGCCAGCAGCCAACAATTTAGCGGGATAAGCTCCTACAATGAGCAGTTCTTC; CDR3aa: CASSQQFSGISSYNEQFF
d_gene: TRBD1; j_gene: TRBJ1-4; v_gene: TRBV18; abundance: .; CDR3nt: TGTGCCAGCCTACCTCGGGCGGGGACAGGGGAAGAAAAACTGTTTTTT; CDR3aa: CASLPRAGTGEEKLFF
d_gene: .; j_gene: TRBJ1-5; v_gene: TRBV7-4; abundance: few; CDR3nt: TGTGCCAGCAGCTGCTATAGCAATCAGCCCCAGCATTTT; CDR3aa: CASSCYSNQPQHF